The 32 T cell receptor beta chains below come from one sample, sequenced in a study of lymphopenia after photon versus proton radiotherapy. The table came from immunoSEQ multiplex PCR; TCRdb's copy has only in-frame clones and leaves some out. The sample shows some 27,000 clones, about 91% of them seen only once. Sequencing was performed on peripheral blood, taken from a patient treated with photon-based radiotherapy. The origin of the receptors is a man in his forties or fifties with gastric cancer.

This clone was found once. The chain links TRBV6-6 to TRBJ2-7; tentative D call: TRBD2 (5 bases). Germline V CDR1 and CDR2: MNHNY, SVGAGI (reference sequence). The V and J ends lost 0 bases and 1 base respectively, with 7 bases between them. The CDR3 has 14 residues. CDR3 in amino acids: CASSYSRLSYEQYF. The DNA for the CDR3 is TGTGCCAGCAGTTACTCACGACTATCCTACGAGCAGTACTTC.

The chain joins TRBV6-1 to TRBJ1-1; perhaps TRBD1 as D (6 bases). Per germline, CDR1 MNHNS and CDR2 SASEGT. CDR3 size: 11 residues. Trimming took 6 bases from V and 8 from J, leaving 10 bases between them. The DNA for the CDR3 is TGTGCCAGCAGGGGTCAGGGGGAAGCTTTCTTT. Translation: CASRGQGEAFF.

This chain links TRBV9 with TRBJ1-1; possible D gene TRBD1, 5 bases. V was clipped by 4 bases and J by 2 bases, with 12 bases between them. CDR1 is SGDLS and CDR2 is YYNGEE in the germline V gene. This CDR3 has 14 amino acids. This CDR3 is CASSSITGNTEAFF. The CDR3 DNA is TGTGCCAGCAGCTCCATAACAGGAAACACTGAAGCTTTCTTT.

The chain has TRBV5-4 and TRBJ2-3; D is unclear. The CDR3 runs to 12 residues. V was shortened by 3 bases and J by 2 bases, with 4 bases between the two germline ends. CDR1 SGHNT and CDR2 YYREEE come from the germline V gene (reference sequence). CDR3 in amino acids: CASSSNTDTQYF. In DNA form, the CDR3 reads TGTGCCAGCAGCTCTAACACAGATACGCAGTATTTT.

This rearrangement joins TRBV30 to TRBJ1-4; D is uncertain. The ends were cut back, 2 bases at V and 5 bases at J, with 3 bases in the middle. Germline V CDR1 and CDR2: GTSNPN, SVGIG (reference sequence). The CDR3 totals 11 residues. The CDR3 spells CAWSQNEKLFF. CDR3 DNA: TGTGCCTGGAGTCAAAATGAAAAACTGTTTTTT.

The table lists this clone with a count of one. This sequence joins TRBV18 and TRBJ2-2, with no clear D. CDR1 is KGHSH and CDR2 is LQKENI in the germline V gene. The length of the CDR3 is 15 residues. V was trimmed by 0 bases and J by 7 bases, leaving 12 bases between them. The CDR3 DNA reads TGTGCCAGCTCACCACCGCCCGGCAGAATCGGGGAGCTGTTTTTT. Translation gives CASSPPPGRIGELFF.

The gene calls are TRBV7-9 and TRBJ1-4; TRBD1 matches at 9 bases. CDR1 is SEHNR, CDR2 FQNEAQ, per germline (reference sequence). The CDR3 is 15 residues long. Trimming took 5 bases from V and 4 from J; bases not matched to a gene: 5. The CDR3 region has the DNA TGTGCCAGCAGCCCGGGGACAGGGTATAATGAAAAACTGTTTTTT. It yields the protein CASSPGTGYNEKLFF.

The chain uses TRBV6-6 and TRBJ1-2; possibly TRBD1 for D (5 bases). CDR1 and CDR2 (germline): MNHNY, SVGAGI (reference sequence). This CDR3 comprises 12 residues. Trimming took 0 bases from V and 13 from J, leaving 12 bases between them. CDR3 nucleotide sequence: TGTGCCAGCAGTTACTCCAGGGATGAAGGCACCTTC. Protein: CASSYSRDEGTF.

The CDR3 DNA reads TGTGCCAGCAGCTTAAGGTCGAACACTGAAGCTTTCTTT. It translates to CASSLRSNTEAFF. The V gene is TRBV7-3, the J gene TRBJ1-1, with D uncertain. The V gene lost 1 base and the J gene lost 1 base, with 4 bases spanning the gap. The germline gives CDR1 SGHTA, CDR2 FQGTGA. The CDR3 has 13 amino acids. The full variable domain, in which reference TRBV7-3 and TRBJ1-1 provide the parts outside the CDR3, is GAGVSQTPSNKVTEKGKYVELRCDPISGHTALYWYRQSLGQGPEFLIYFQGTGAADDSGLPNDRFFAVRPEGSVSTLKIQRTERGDSAVYLCASSLRSNTEAFFGQGTRLTVV.

This clone was detected a few times. The V call is TRBV27, the J call TRBJ1-2, with a tentative D call TRBD1 (6 bases). V dropped 4 bases and J dropped 5 bases, with 11 bases sitting between them. CDR1 MNHEY and CDR2 SMNVEV come from the germline V gene (reference sequence). The CDR3 sequence is 13 residues long. CDR3 bases: TGTGCCAGCAGTTCACAGGGAGGGTATGGCTACACCTTC. Amino acids: CASSSQGGYGYTF.

The rearrangement uses TRBV11-1 and TRBJ1-2, with 9 nucleotides matching TRBD1. V trimming: 5 bases; J trimming: 4 bases; junction bases outside the gene matches: 8. The germline gives CDR1 SGHAT, CDR2 FQDESV (reference sequence). The CDR3 runs 15 residues. The CDR3 is CASSGQGYGGYGYTF. The CDR3 nucleotides read TGTGCCAGCAGCGGACAGGGGTATGGAGGCTATGGCTACACCTTC. Based on the CDR3 plus reference TRBV11-1 and TRBJ1-2, the full variable domain is EAEVAQSPRYKITEKSQAVAFWCDPISGHATLYWYRQILGQGPELLVQFQDESVVDDSQLPKDRFSAERLKGVDSTLKIQPAELGDSAMYLCASSGQGYGGYGYTFGSGTRLTVV.

This sequence joins TRBV27 and TRBJ2-7; D is possibly TRBD1 (7 bases). Germline V lookup: CDR1 MNHEY, CDR2 SMNVEV (reference sequence). Trimming left V 5 bases short and J 0 bases short, with 17 bases between. This CDR3 spans 16 amino acids. The CDR3 protein is CASSRTRGTASYEQYF. The DNA of the CDR3 is TGTGCCAGCAGTCGGACTCGGGGGACAGCCTCCTACGAGCAGTACTTC.

The chain links TRBV7-3 to TRBJ2-3, with D perhaps TRBD2 (5 bases). The CDR3 is 17 amino acids. Germline CDR1 and CDR2: SGHTA and FQGTGA. Between the trimmed V and J ends, which lost 5 bases and 0 bases, there was a span of 18 bases. The CDR3 sequence: CASSTPGREPSTDTQYF. DNA for the CDR3: TGTGCCAGCAGCACGCCTGGACGGGAACCTAGCACAGATACGCAGTATTTT.

V and J are TRBV11-2 and TRBJ2-6; D not resolved. This CDR3 spans 13 amino acids. Trimming shortened V by 3 bases and J by 3 bases, and 3 bases separated the two germline ends. In germline, CDR1 is SGHAT, CDR2 FQNNGV. The CDR3 loop is CASSFGGANVLTF. In DNA form, the CDR3 reads TGTGCCAGCAGCTTCGGTGGGGCCAACGTCCTGACTTTC. Combining the CDR3 with reference TRBV11-2 and TRBJ2-6 gives the whole variable domain EAGVAQSPRYKIIEKRQSVAFWCNPISGHATLYWYQQILGQGPKLLIQFQNNGVVDDSQLPKDRFSAERLKGVDSTLKIQPAKLEDSAVYLCASSFGGANVLTFGAGSRLTVL.

The chain joins TRBV10-3 to TRBJ2-1; D may be TRBD1 (6 bases). Per germline, CDR1 ENHRY and CDR2 SYGVKD. The CDR3 extends over 12 amino acids. The V end lost 4 bases, the J end lost 5 bases, and 6 bases lay between the germline ends. CDR3 nucleotides: TGTGCCATCAGTGGGACAGACAATGAGCAGTTCTTC. Its translation is CAISGTDNEQFF.

This chain links TRBV6-1 with TRBJ1-4; D gene unclear. The CDR3 totals 14 residues. V shed 4 bases and J shed 8 bases, with 14 bases lying between them. The germline CDR1 and CDR2 sequences are MNHNS and SASEGT. The CDR3 here is CASSGTYEIEKLFF. The CDR3 DNA is TGTGCCAGCAGTGGGACCTATGAGATCGAAAAACTGTTTTTT.

This clone was detected only once. The V gene is TRBV27, the J gene TRBJ2-6, with a weak D call TRBD1 (6 bases). With 5 bases removed from V and 1 base from J, the gap between germline ends came to 12 bases. The germline V gene has CDR1 MNHEY and CDR2 SMNVEV (reference sequence). The CDR3 is 16 residues long. The CDR3 nucleotides are TGTGCCAGCAGTCTCGACACAGGGTCTGGGGCCAACGTCCTGACTTTC. It encodes CASSLDTGSGANVLTF.

V usage is TRBV30 and J usage is TRBJ2-1; TRBD2 might be the D (6 bases). This CDR3 is built from 17 residues. Germline lookup yields CDR1 GTSNPN and CDR2 SVGIG (reference sequence). Deletions cut 2 bases from V and 5 bases from J, with 22 bases between. The CDR3 region is CAWSLGRVSSGDNEQFF. The CDR3 region has the DNA TGTGCCTGGAGTCTGGGCAGGGTGAGTAGCGGAGACAATGAGCAGTTCTTC.

This clone came up once. CDR3 bases: TGCGCCAGCAGCCACGCCGGGCGCAAGGGTGGCTACACCTTC. Its protein is CASSHAGRKGGYTF. The chain employs TRBV4-1 and TRBJ1-2; D is unclear. The CDR3 has 14 residues. Germline CDR1 MGHRA, CDR2 YSYEKL. Trimming pared 3 bases from V and 7 bases from J, leaving 15 bases between.

This sequence joins TRBV2 and TRBJ2-7, with D perhaps TRBD1 or TRBD2 (5 bases each). Trimming stripped 6 bases from V and 5 bases from J, with 17 bases between. This CDR3 is 14 amino acids long. CDR1 and CDR2 from the germline V gene are SNHLY and FYNNEI. In DNA, the CDR3 is TGTGCCAGCAGCCCGGGGCAAATAATCCACGAGCAGTACTTC. Translated, it gives CASSPGQIIHEQYF.

The chain links TRBV15 to TRBJ1-5; D gene unclear. The CDR3 has 16 amino acids. Germline values: CDR1 LNHNV, CDR2 YYDKDF (reference sequence). Between the trimmed V and J ends, which lost 2 bases and 0 bases, there was a span of 11 bases. CDR3 coding DNA: TGTGCCACCAGCAGACCCTCATCGGTTAGCAATCAGCCCCAGCATTTT. Protein sequence: CATSRPSSVSNQPQHF.

This chain connects TRBV15 to TRBJ1-2; 8 nucleotides line up with TRBD1. V was clipped by 1 base and J by 2 bases; unmatched bases: 3. This CDR3 has 15 residues. CDR1 is LNHNV and CDR2 is YYDKDF in the germline V gene (reference sequence). CDR3 sequence (DNA): TGTGCCACCAGCAGAGGGGACAGGACCAACTATGGCTACACCTTC. Residues: CATSRGDRTNYGYTF.

The V gene is TRBV12-5, the J gene TRBJ2-1; TRBD2 aligns across 13 bases. Germline lookup yields CDR1 LGHNT and CDR2 FRNRAP. The CDR3 length is 16 residues. Trimming removed 0 bases from V and 7 bases from J; junction bases left unmatched: 3. CDR3 coding DNA: TGTGCTAGTGGTTTGGTAAGGGGACTAGCGGGGAATGAGCAGTTCTTC. Amino acids: CASGLVRGLAGNEQFF.

The chain employs TRBV5-1 and TRBJ1-2; 7 positions match TRBD1. After removal of 2 bases from V and 8 bases from J, the junction contained 6 bases not matched to a gene. This CDR3 comprises 13 residues. Germline CDR1 SGHRS, CDR2 YFSETQ. CDR3 region: CASSFGTVGGYTF. The CDR3, as DNA: TGCGCCAGCAGCTTCGGGACAGTAGGAGGCTACACCTTC.

The chain uses TRBV11-3 and TRBJ1-6, with D uncertain. V was trimmed by 5 bases and J by 9 bases, leaving 8 bases between them. This CDR3 is built from 12 residues. CDR1 is SGHNT and CDR2 is YENEEA in the germline V gene. The CDR3 here is CASSRSGSPLHF. In nucleotides, the CDR3 is TGTGCCAGCAGCCGATCTGGTTCACCCCTCCACTTT.

V usage is TRBV30 and J usage is TRBJ1-2; no firm D call. V shed 2 bases and J shed 2 bases, with 3 bases lying between them. From germline, CDR1 is GTSNPN and CDR2 SVGIG (reference sequence). The CDR3 is 11 amino acids. The CDR3 DNA sequence: TGTGCCTGGAGTTCCAACTATGGCTACACCTTC. It encodes CAWSSNYGYTF.

J is TRBJ2-2 and V is TRBV7-2; TRBD1 or TRBD2 may be the D gene (6 bases each). The ends were cut back, 4 bases at V and 2 bases at J, with 11 bases in the middle. The CDR3 is 15 residues long. CDR1 is SGHTA and CDR2 is FQGNSA in the germline V gene. The CDR3 sequence: CASSWVGGNTGELFF. DNA of the CDR3: TGTGCCAGCAGCTGGGTGGGGGGCAACACCGGGGAGCTGTTTTTT.

J is TRBJ2-1 and V is TRBV6-1; TRBD2 agrees at 10 bases. After removal of 3 bases from V and 4 bases from J, the junction contained 12 bases not matched to a gene. The CDR3 length is 18 residues. Germline assignment: CDR1 MNHNS and CDR2 SASEGT. As DNA, the CDR3 is TGTGCCAGCAGTGAGGCCGTGGGTGGAGCGGGGGGGTACAATGAGCAGTTCTTC. Its protein is CASSEAVGGAGGYNEQFF.

The V call is TRBV5-6, the J call TRBJ1-1, with D maybe TRBD1 (5 bases). Germline CDR1 and CDR2: SGHDT and YYEEEE. V was shortened by 5 bases and J by 7 bases, with 18 bases between the two germline ends. The CDR3 extends over 14 amino acids. CDR3 sequence reads: CASSRQSIRREAFF. The CDR3 coding sequence is TGTGCCAGCAGTCGACAGTCCATCCGACGTGAAGCTTTCTTT. Supplemented by reference TRBV5-6 and TRBJ1-1, the full variable domain reads DAGVTQSPTHLIKTRGQQVTLRCSPKSGHDTVSWYQQALGQGPQFIFQYYEEEERQRGNFPDRFSGHQFPNYSSELNVNALLLGDSALYLCASSRQSIRREAFFGQGTRLTVV.

The chain is built from TRBV6-1 and TRBJ1-5; D gene uncertain. Per germline, CDR1 MNHNS and CDR2 SASEGT. The V end lost 5 bases, the J end lost 3 bases, and 8 bases lay between the germline ends. The CDR3 contains 13 residues. This CDR3 is CASSLSVNQPQHF. In nucleotides, the CDR3 is TGTGCCAGCAGTCTATCGGTCAATCAGCCCCAGCATTTT.

The chain carries TRBV6-1 and TRBJ2-7, with D perhaps TRBD2 (6 bases). V lost 2 bases and J 4 bases, leaving 12 bases between the germline ends. The CDR3 is made up of 14 amino acids. Looked up from germline, CDR1 is MNHNS and CDR2 is SASEGT. CDR3 in amino acids: CASSESGLYYEQYV. The DNA for the CDR3 is TGTGCCAGCAGTGAATCGGGACTTTATTACGAGCAGTACGTC.

The V and J genes are TRBV19 and TRBJ2-2, with a weak D call TRBD1 (6 bases). V lost 4 bases and J lost 3, with 12 bases in between. The CDR3 runs 15 residues. The germline V gene encodes CDR1 LNHDA and CDR2 SQIVND (reference sequence). CDR3: CASSTPPGDTGELFF. Written as DNA, the CDR3 is TGTGCCAGTAGTACCCCCCCAGGGGACACCGGGGAGCTGTTTTTT.